This T cell receptor beta chain was sequenced in a study of cytomegalovirus exposure and HLA in healthy donors. The study ran its PCR with 60 Vbeta and 13 Jbeta primers. Libraries were prepared by immunoSEQ multiplex PCR; TCRdb keeps only in-frame clonotypes and omits some of them. The table lists some 100,000 clones, 80% to 85% of them singletons. What was sequenced was PBMCs. The sequence derives from a woman aged 25 to 45 in good health and CMV-seronegative.

The CDR3 spells CAWREGTDTGELFF. DNA of the CDR3: TGTGCCTGGAGGGAGGGGACAGACACCGGGGAGCTGTTTTTT. The chain carries TRBV30 and TRBJ2-2, with D maybe TRBD1 (7 bases). Germline V lookup: CDR1 GTSNPN, CDR2 SVGIG (reference sequence). V gave up 3 bases and J gave up 3 bases, with 11 bases separating them. The CDR3 has 14 residues.